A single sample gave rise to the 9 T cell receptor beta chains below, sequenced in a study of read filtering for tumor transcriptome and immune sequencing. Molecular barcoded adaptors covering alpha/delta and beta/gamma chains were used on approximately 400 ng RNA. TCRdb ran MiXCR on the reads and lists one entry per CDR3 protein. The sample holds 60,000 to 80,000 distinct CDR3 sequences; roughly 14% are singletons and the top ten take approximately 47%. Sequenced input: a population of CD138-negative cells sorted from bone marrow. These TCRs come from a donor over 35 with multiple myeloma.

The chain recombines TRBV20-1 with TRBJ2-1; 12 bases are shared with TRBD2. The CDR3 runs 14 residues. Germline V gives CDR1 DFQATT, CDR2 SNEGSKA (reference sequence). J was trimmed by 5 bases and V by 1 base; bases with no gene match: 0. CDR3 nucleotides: TGCAGTGCTAGAGGGACTAGCGGGAACAATGAGCAGTTCTTC. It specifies CSARGTSGNNEQFF.

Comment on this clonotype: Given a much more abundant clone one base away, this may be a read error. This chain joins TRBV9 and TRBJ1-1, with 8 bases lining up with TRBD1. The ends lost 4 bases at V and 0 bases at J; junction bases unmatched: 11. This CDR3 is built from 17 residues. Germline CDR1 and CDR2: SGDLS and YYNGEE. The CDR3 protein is CASSTRTGFVLNTEAFF. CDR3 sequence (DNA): TGTGCCAGCAGCACCAGGACAGGGTTCGTCTTGAACACTGAAGCTTTCTTT.

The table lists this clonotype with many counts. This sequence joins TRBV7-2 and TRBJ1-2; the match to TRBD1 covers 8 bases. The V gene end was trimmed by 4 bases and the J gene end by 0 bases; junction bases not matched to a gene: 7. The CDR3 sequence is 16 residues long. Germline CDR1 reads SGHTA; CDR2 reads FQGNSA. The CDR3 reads CASSSRGTGTNYGYTF. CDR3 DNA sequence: TGTGCCAGCAGCTCGAGGGGGACAGGAACTAACTATGGCTACACCTTC.

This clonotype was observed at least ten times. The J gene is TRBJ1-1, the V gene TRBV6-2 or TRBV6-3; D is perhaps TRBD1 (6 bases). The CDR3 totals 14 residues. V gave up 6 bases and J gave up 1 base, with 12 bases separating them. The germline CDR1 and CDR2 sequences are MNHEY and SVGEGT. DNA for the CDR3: TGTGCCAGCAGCCGCCGGGACACGAACACTGAAGCTTTCTTT. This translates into CASSRRDTNTEAFF.

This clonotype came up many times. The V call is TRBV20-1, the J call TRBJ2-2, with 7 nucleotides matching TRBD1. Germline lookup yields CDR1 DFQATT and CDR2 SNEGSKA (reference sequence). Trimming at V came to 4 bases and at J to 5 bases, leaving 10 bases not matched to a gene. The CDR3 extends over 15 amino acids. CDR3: CSAKATGYRTGELFF. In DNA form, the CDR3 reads TGCAGTGCTAAAGCGACAGGGTACCGAACCGGGGAGCTGTTTTTT.

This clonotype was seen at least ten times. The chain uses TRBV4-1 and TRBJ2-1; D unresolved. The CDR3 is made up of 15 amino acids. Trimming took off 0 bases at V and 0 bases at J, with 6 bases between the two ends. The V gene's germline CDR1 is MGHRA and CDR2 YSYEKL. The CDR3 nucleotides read TGCGCCAGCAGCCAAGATCCGGGCTCCTACAATGAGCAGTTCTTC. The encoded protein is CASSQDPGSYNEQFF.

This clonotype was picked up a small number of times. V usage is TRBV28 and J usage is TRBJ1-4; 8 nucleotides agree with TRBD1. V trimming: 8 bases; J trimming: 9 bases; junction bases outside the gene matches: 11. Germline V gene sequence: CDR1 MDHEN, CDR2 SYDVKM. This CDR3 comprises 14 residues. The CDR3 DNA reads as TGTGCCAGCCAGGTGCGAGACAGGGGAAAAAAACTGTTTTTT. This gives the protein CASQVRDRGKKLFF.

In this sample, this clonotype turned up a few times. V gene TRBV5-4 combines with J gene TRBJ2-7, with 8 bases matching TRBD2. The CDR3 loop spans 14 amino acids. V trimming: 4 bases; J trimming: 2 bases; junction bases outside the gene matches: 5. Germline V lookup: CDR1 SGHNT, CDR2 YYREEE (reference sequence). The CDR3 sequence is CASSVSGSPYEQYF. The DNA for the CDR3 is TGTGCCAGCAGCGTGAGCGGGAGTCCCTACGAGCAGTACTTC.

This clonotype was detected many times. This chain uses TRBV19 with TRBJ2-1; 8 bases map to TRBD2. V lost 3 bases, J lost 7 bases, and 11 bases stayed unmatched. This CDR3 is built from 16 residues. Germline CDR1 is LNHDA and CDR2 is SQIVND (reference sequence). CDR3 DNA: TGTGCCAGTAGTATGAGAGCGGGAGTTCTCGAGAATGAGCAGTTCTTC. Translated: CASSMRAGVLENEQFF.